The clone carrying this T cell receptor beta chain was observed at least ten times. Antigen: not known. TCRdb passed the reads through MiXCR, listing each CDR3 protein once. The sample yields a few hundred thousand distinct CDR3 sequences, approximately 9.5% seen once. V trimming: 2 bases; J trimming: 5 bases; junction bases outside the gene matches: 17. The length of the CDR3 is 19 residues. Germline values: CDR1 SGHTA, CDR2 FQGNSA. This sample stems from a study of T cell repertoires in cytomegalovirus infection. Findings of the study overall: What dominated the ex vivo response were HLA-C-restricted CMV-specific TCR beta clonotypes.

This sequence was found in a human donor in good health (CMV status not recorded). Some clones in this sample may be carry-over from other donors' samples. The chain employs TRBV7-2 and TRBJ2-1; the match to TRBD2 covers 8 bases. Source material: PBMCs. The CDR3: CASSLLPAASRGGNNEQFF. The DNA for the CDR3 is TGTGCCAGCAGCTTACTCCCCGCGGCTTCTCGGGGGGGAAACAATGAGCAGTTCTTC.